The clone carrying this TCR beta chain was seen a few times. Its antigen is as yet unknown. TCRdb reprocessed the reads with MiXCR, giving one entry per CDR3 protein. The sample lists approximately 730,000 distinct CDR3 sequences, 30% to 40% seen once, with roughly 18% in the top ten. These data belong to a study of T cell repertoires in cytomegalovirus infection. The overall study: CMV epitopes, recently identified HLA-C-restricted and well-studied HLA-B-restricted, were used. Matching HLA type and CMV infection were both indicated by public TCR beta signatures. Study-wide points: Dominating the ex vivo response were TCR beta clonotypes that were CMV-specific and HLA-C-restricted. Adding up the frequency of public TCR beta families identified people who carried CMV plus the relevant HLA.

J lost 7 bases, V lost 4 bases, and 9 bases had no gene match. CDR3 length equals 15 residues. Germline V lookup: CDR1 SGHVT, CDR2 SQSDAQ. The chain uses TRBV7-4 and TRBJ1-2; 10 bases are a match to TRBD1. The source was cultured PBMCs, collected from culture after CMV antigen stimulation. This receptor was taken from a human donor in good health (CMV status not recorded). Some clones in this sample may be carry-over from other donors' samples. Written as DNA, the CDR3 is TGTGCCAGCAGCTCTGACAGGACAGGGGGGCCTGGCTACACCTTC. Translation gives CASSSDRTGGPGYTF.